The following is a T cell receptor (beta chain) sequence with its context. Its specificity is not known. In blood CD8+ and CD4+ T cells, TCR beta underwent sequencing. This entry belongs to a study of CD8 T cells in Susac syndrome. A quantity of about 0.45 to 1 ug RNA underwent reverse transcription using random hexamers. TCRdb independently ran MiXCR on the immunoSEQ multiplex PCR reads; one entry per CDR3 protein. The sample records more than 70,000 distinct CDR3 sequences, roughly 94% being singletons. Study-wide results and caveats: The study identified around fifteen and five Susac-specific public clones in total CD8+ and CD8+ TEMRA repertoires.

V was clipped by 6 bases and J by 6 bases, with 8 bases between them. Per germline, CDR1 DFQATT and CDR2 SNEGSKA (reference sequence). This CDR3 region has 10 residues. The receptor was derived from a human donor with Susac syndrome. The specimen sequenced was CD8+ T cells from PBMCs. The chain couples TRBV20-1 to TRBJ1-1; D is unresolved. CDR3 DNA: TGCAGTGCGTCCGATGCTGAAGCTTTCTTT. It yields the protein CSASDAEAFF.